The 25 T cell receptor beta chains given below trace back to one sample, sequenced in a study of T cells after yellow fever vaccination. TCRdb fed the 5' RACE reads into MiXCR, producing one record per CDR3 protein. The table has 500,000 to 650,000 distinct CDR3 sequences, more than 9% seen once; the top ten hold about 15%. The sample was PBMCs, taken on the day of the yellow fever booster vaccination. These TCRs come from a man aged 25-40 years who received the YFV17D yellow fever vaccine.

The CDR3 nucleotides read TGTGCCAGCACTCCGCCGGGGCCTGGGGTACGCGAGCAGTACTTC. As protein: CASTPPGPGVREQYF. The chain employs TRBV6-2 or TRBV6-3 and TRBJ2-7, with D tentatively TRBD1 or TRBD2 (5 bases each). V was trimmed by 7 bases and J by 6 bases, leaving 22 bases between them. The CDR3 loop spans 15 amino acids. CDR1 MNHEY and CDR2 SVGEGT come from the germline V gene.

The chain employs TRBV7-8 and TRBJ2-5; 8 nucleotides agree with TRBD2. Germline loops: CDR1 SGHVS, CDR2 FQNEAQ. CDR3 length equals 14 residues. V shed 2 bases and J 4 bases; nucleotides not matched to a gene: 3. The CDR3, as DNA: TGTGCCAGCAGCTTAAATGCGGGGGGAGAGACCCAGTACTTC. It encodes CASSLNAGGETQYF.

V is TRBV7-2 and J is TRBJ1-5; no firm D call. CDR1 SGHTA and CDR2 FQGNSA come from the germline V gene. V gave up 1 base and J gave up 6 bases, with 10 bases separating them. The CDR3 length is 14 residues. The CDR3 region has the DNA TGTGCCAGCAGCTTAGATAATCGGGCTCAGCCCCAGCATTTT. It yields the protein CASSLDNRAQPQHF.

The chain has TRBV12-3 or TRBV12-4 and TRBJ2-3, with D uncertain. With 5 bases removed from V and 0 bases from J, the gap between germline ends came to 9 bases. The CDR3 is made up of 14 amino acids. The CDR3 here is CASSASLSTDTQYF. As DNA, the CDR3 is TGTGCCAGCAGTGCTTCCCTCAGCACAGATACGCAGTATTTT.

This clonotype appeared a few times. This chain uses TRBV10-3 with TRBJ2-2; possible D gene TRBD1, 5 bases. Deletions cut 3 bases from V and 5 bases from J, with 13 bases between. The CDR3 is 15 residues long. Germline lookup yields CDR1 ENHRY and CDR2 SYGVKD. CDR3 residues: CAISDGAGRTGELFF. CDR3 coding DNA: TGTGCCATCAGTGATGGCGCAGGGCGGACCGGGGAGCTGTTTTTT.

This clonotype was observed once. At one end, the junction sequence differs from germline, possibly due to a read error. The gene calls are TRBV20-1 and TRBJ2-5; 12 nucleotides agree with TRBD2. The CDR3 has 14 amino acids. CDR1 DFQATT and CDR2 SNEGSKA come from the germline V gene (reference sequence). The CDR3 nucleotides read TGCAGTGCCACGACTAGCGGGAGAGGAGAGACCCAGCACTTC. Amino acids: CSATTSGRGETQHF.

This chain connects TRBV6-2 or TRBV6-3 to TRBJ2-1; a possible D gene is TRBD2 (6 bases). This CDR3 is 21 amino acids long. Germline V gives CDR1 MNHEY, CDR2 SVGEGT. Trimming took 2 bases from V and 4 from J, leaving 30 bases between them. CDR3 nucleotides: TGTGCCAGCAGTTACGGCAAAGGGCTACGTGGGTTCCAGGCGGGATACAATGAGCAGTTCTTC. This sequence encodes CASSYGKGLRGFQAGYNEQFF.

This clonotype was counted at least ten times. The chain links TRBV15 to TRBJ2-1; TRBD1 agrees at 7 bases. The germline V gene encodes CDR1 LNHNV and CDR2 YYDKDF (reference sequence). There are 14 residues in the CDR3. V trimming: 5 bases; J trimming: 8 bases; junction bases outside the gene matches: 9. This CDR3 reads CATSGRQGYDEQFF. The CDR3 bases are TGTGCCACCAGCGGTAGACAGGGTTACGATGAGCAGTTCTTC.

The genes are TRBV7-6 and TRBJ2-7, with D possibly matching TRBD2 (5 bases). V lost 5 bases, J lost 4 bases, and 12 bases lay in between. The CDR3 is 13 residues long. Germline V gene sequence: CDR1 SGHVS, CDR2 FNYEAQ. The CDR3 here is CASSIHGGYEQYF. DNA for the CDR3: TGTGCCAGCAGCATCCACGGCGGGTACGAGCAGTACTTC.

The chain is built from TRBV27 and TRBJ2-7; no reliable D call. This CDR3 is 16 amino acids long. Germline CDR1 MNHEY, CDR2 SMNVEV (reference sequence). The ends were cut back, 9 bases at V and 1 base at J, with 22 bases in the middle. CDR3 nucleotide sequence: TGTGCCAGTAAGGGCGTGGGTTGGCCCTATTCCTACGAGCAGTACTTC. Translated: CASKGVGWPYSYEQYF.

The chain carries TRBV19 and TRBJ2-6; D is unresolved. Germline CDR1 and CDR2: LNHDA and SQIVND (reference sequence). This CDR3 contains 12 residues. Trimming stripped 1 base from V and 10 bases from J, with 5 bases between. CDR3 residues: CASSIAGNVLTF. CDR3 bases: TGTGCCAGTAGTATAGCGGGTAACGTCCTGACTTTC.

The V call is TRBV5-1, the J call TRBJ2-5, with TRBD2 identical over 7 bases. The CDR3 contains 16 residues. Germline V gives CDR1 SGHRS, CDR2 YFSETQ. Trimming at V came to 4 bases and at J to 5 bases, leaving 14 bases not matched to a gene. The CDR3 region has the DNA TGCGCCAGCAGCCCGAGACTAGCCGGAGGAAAGGAGACCCAGTACTTC. This translates into CASSPRLAGGKETQYF. Variable domain in full (rest from reference TRBV5-1 and TRBJ2-5): KAGVTQTPRYLIKTRGQQVTLSCSPISGHRSVSWYQQTPGQGLQFLFEYFSETQRNKGNFPGRFSGRQFSNSRSEMNVSTLELGDSALYLCASSPRLAGGKETQYFGPGTRLLVL.

This clonotype was counted ten times or more. V and J are TRBV28 and TRBJ2-7; either TRBD1 or TRBD2 may fit D (5 bases each). There are 14 residues in the CDR3. The germline CDR1 and CDR2 sequences are MDHEN and SYDVKM. The ends were cut back, 6 bases at V and 6 bases at J, with 18 bases in the middle. The CDR3 is CASRWKGTAGEQYF. The CDR3 nucleotides read TGTGCCAGCAGATGGAAAGGGACGGCAGGCGAGCAGTACTTC.

This clonotype has just one count. At one end, the junction sequence differs from germline, possibly due to a read error. The V call is TRBV5-1, the J call TRBJ2-3, with D possibly being TRBD1 (7 bases). The CDR3 has 14 amino acids. The germline gives CDR1 SGHRS, CDR2 YFSETQ. DNA of the CDR3: TGCGCCAGCAGCTTGGCAGGAGGGACAGATACGCTGTATTTT. Amino acid sequence: CASSLAGGTDTLYF.

This chain connects TRBV29-1 to TRBJ2-1, with unresolved D. Germline V CDR1 and CDR2: SQVTM, ANQGSEA. V dropped 7 bases and J dropped 0 bases, with 16 bases sitting between them. This CDR3 has 15 residues. The CDR3 spells CSARSADVSYNEQFF. In nucleotides, the CDR3 is TGCAGCGCCCGATCGGCGGATGTCTCCTACAATGAGCAGTTCTTC.

This chain connects TRBV10-3 to TRBJ2-2, with TRBD2 matching over 11 bases. J lost 3 bases, V lost 8 bases, and 11 bases had no gene match. From germline, CDR1 is ENHRY and CDR2 SYGVKD. The CDR3 is 17 residues long. The CDR3 region has the DNA TGTGCCATCTCCGGGGTAGCGGGAGGGCCTGACACCGGGGAGCTGTTTTTT. Translating it yields CAISGVAGGPDTGELFF.

This rearrangement joins TRBV5-1 to TRBJ2-4; TRBD1 matches 7 bases. This CDR3 region has 17 residues. V was pared by 4 bases and J by 7 bases, with 17 bases of the junction left unmatched. The V gene's germline CDR1 is SGHRS and CDR2 YFSETQ. The CDR3 DNA follows: TGCGCCAGCAGCCTCTCGGGACAGTCCATAGGCCGGAACATTCAGTACTTC. It codes for CASSLSGQSIGRNIQYF.

A few counts support this clonotype. The chain couples TRBV25-1 to TRBJ2-7; 7 bases match TRBD2. Germline loops: CDR1 MGHDK, CDR2 SYGVNS. J lost 3 bases, V lost 6 bases, and 26 bases had no gene match. The CDR3 sequence is 20 residues long. In nucleotides, the CDR3 is TGTGCCAGCAGAGTCCCCCCGGGTTGTGGGCCAGCGGGATTCAGCTACGAGCAGTACTTC. Translation: CASRVPPGCGPAGFSYEQYF.

This clonotype was counted at least ten times. V is TRBV28 and J is TRBJ2-7; D uncertain. Trimming removed 5 bases from V and 4 bases from J, with 9 bases in between. The CDR3 runs 12 residues. The germline V gene has CDR1 MDHEN and CDR2 SYDVKM. DNA for the CDR3: TGTGCCAGCAGTCGAGTCGGTTACGAGCAGTACTTC. Residues: CASSRVGYEQYF.

The V and J genes are TRBV12-3 or TRBV12-4 and TRBJ1-2; 7 bases are shared with TRBD1. With V trimmed by 1 base and J by 7 bases, 6 bases remained unmatched. CDR3 length equals 14 residues. The CDR3, as DNA: TGTGCCAGCAGTTTAGGTCCAGGGGGTCGTGGCTACACCTTC. Translation gives CASSLGPGGRGYTF.

In this sample, this clonotype turned up a few times. The V call is TRBV12-3 or TRBV12-4, the J call TRBJ2-3; D is ambiguous. This CDR3 has 12 amino acids. V was shortened by 5 bases and J by 4 bases, with 7 bases between the two germline ends. CDR3: CASSPRSDTQYF. The CDR3 DNA reads as TGTGCCAGCAGTCCGAGGTCAGATACGCAGTATTTT.

The chain carries TRBV27 and TRBJ2-1, with D maybe TRBD2 (6 bases). The CDR3 extends over 15 amino acids. V gave up 5 bases and J gave up 9 bases, with 20 bases separating them. Germline lookup yields CDR1 MNHEY and CDR2 SMNVEV (reference sequence). The CDR3 DNA reads as TGTGCCAGCAGTCTAGGGGCGGGAAGGGCGGGTGAGCAGTTCTTC. Its translation is CASSLGAGRAGEQFF.

V gene TRBV6-5 combines with J gene TRBJ2-2; D is unresolved. This CDR3 region has 15 residues. Germline V CDR1 and CDR2: MNHEY, SVGAGI. V was clipped by 0 bases and J by 6 bases, with 11 bases between them. CDR3 bases: TGTGCCAGCAGTTACTCCGCCGGCGTCTCCGGGGAGCTGTTTTTT. Encoded protein: CASSYSAGVSGELFF.

This clonotype was detected only a few times. The chain combines TRBV29-1 with TRBJ2-7, with 13 positions matching TRBD2. The CDR3 length is 16 residues. Trimming took 4 bases from V and 0 from J; bases not matched to a gene: 6. CDR1 and CDR2 from the germline V gene are SQVTM and ANQGSEA. CDR3 protein: CSVVEGTSGASYEQYF. DNA for the CDR3: TGCAGCGTTGTTGAGGGGACTAGCGGGGCCTCCTACGAGCAGTACTTC.

The chain carries TRBV25-1 and TRBJ2-5; D is possibly TRBD2 (5 bases). Germline CDR1 and CDR2: MGHDK and SYGVNS. CDR3 length: 13 residues. Trimming left V 4 bases short and J 3 bases short, with 9 bases between. CDR3 region: CASSGLREETQYF. DNA of the CDR3: TGTGCCAGCAGTGGCCTGCGGGAAGAGACCCAGTACTTC. Full variable domain (remainder filled in from reference TRBV25-1 and TRBJ2-5): EADIYQTPRYLVIGTGKKITLECSQTMGHDKMYWYQQDPGMELHLIHYSYGVNSTEKGDLSSESTVSRIRTEHFPLTLESARPSHTSQYLCASSGLREETQYFGPGTRLLVL.